These 17 T cell receptor beta chains were all obtained from the same sample, sequenced in a study of T cell responses to AZD1222 COVID-19 vaccine. Libraries were prepared by immunoSEQ multiplex PCR; TCRdb keeps only in-frame clonotypes and omits some of them. This sample yields under 150,000 clones, of which 70% to 90% are seen a single time; roughly 2.4% belongs to the top ten. Sequenced here: peripheral blood, sampled on day 0 of AZD1222 vaccination. The receptors derive from an adult in good health.

J is TRBJ1-2 and V is TRBV15, with D possibly TRBD1 on 5 matching bases. Trimming stripped 9 bases from V and 4 bases from J, with 9 bases between. The CDR3 spans 11 residues. Germline CDR1 reads LNHNV; CDR2 reads YYDKDF (reference sequence). Here the CDR3 DNA reads TGTGCCACGGCAGGGCTCTATGGCTACACCTTC. Translated, it gives CATAGLYGYTF.

The table lists this clone with a count of one. The chain employs TRBV9 and TRBJ2-1, with 8 bases aligning to TRBD1. CDR1 is SGDLS, CDR2 YYNGEE, per germline. The ends lost 3 bases at V and 12 bases at J; junction bases unmatched: 8. The CDR3 sequence is 13 residues long. The CDR3 here is CASSAAGGAGQFF. The DNA of the CDR3 is TGTGCCAGCAGCGCGGCAGGGGGCGCAGGGCAGTTCTTC.

This clone showed up just once. The chain combines TRBV27 with TRBJ2-7, with D possibly TRBD1 on 5 matching bases. Germline V CDR1 and CDR2: MNHEY, SMNVEV (reference sequence). This CDR3 is 15 amino acids long. The V end was cut by 5 bases, the J end by 3 bases, with 17 bases between. CDR3 DNA sequence: TGTGCCAGCAGTCCCCCAGGGTTGCAGTACTACGAGCAGTACTTC. Translation: CASSPPGLQYYEQYF.

V gene TRBV5-1 combines with J gene TRBJ2-3; 8 bases match TRBD2. V lost 3 bases, J lost 4 bases, and 7 bases stayed unmatched. The CDR3 covers 15 residues. Germline V lookup: CDR1 SGHRS, CDR2 YFSETQ. CDR3 sequence reads: CASSSSGLESDTQYF. Written as DNA, the CDR3 is TGCGCCAGCAGCTCCTCGGGACTAGAATCAGATACGCAGTATTTT.

The gene calls are TRBV2 and TRBJ2-1, with 10 bases that match TRBD2. Per the germline V gene, CDR1 is SNHLY and CDR2 is FYNNEI. The ends lost 6 bases at V and 9 bases at J; junction bases unmatched: 14. This CDR3 has 16 amino acids. CDR3 in amino acids: CASSKTPASGSGEQFF. As DNA, the CDR3 is TGTGCCAGCAGCAAGACCCCCGCTAGCGGGAGTGGTGAGCAGTTCTTC. Drawing the rest from reference TRBV2 and TRBJ2-1, the complete variable domain is EPEVTQTPSHQVTQMGQEVILRCVPISNHLYFYWYRQILGQKVEFLVSFYNNEISEKSEIFDDQFSVERPDGSNFTLKIRSTKLEDSAMYFCASSKTPASGSGEQFFGPGTRLTVL.

This clone occurred a few times. This chain uses TRBV6-1 with TRBJ1-5; D is uncertain. Germline V gene data show CDR1 as MNHNS and CDR2 as SASEGT. This CDR3 has 16 amino acids. V was clipped by 2 bases and J by 0 bases, with 11 bases between them. The CDR3: CASSERGQPSNQPQHF. The CDR3 coding sequence is TGTGCCAGCAGTGAAAGAGGGCAGCCTAGCAATCAGCCCCAGCATTTT.

This rearrangement joins TRBV7-8 to TRBJ1-5; no firm D call. Trimming removed 1 base from V and 7 bases from J, with 11 bases in between. CDR1 is SGHVS, CDR2 FQNEAQ, per germline. This CDR3 is 14 amino acids long. The chain's CDR3 is CASSLGRGGQPQHF. CDR3 sequence (DNA): TGTGCCAGCAGCTTAGGCCGGGGTGGACAGCCCCAGCATTTT.

This clone appeared a few times. The genes are TRBV9 and TRBJ2-1; TRBD2 aligns across 7 bases. V lost 0 bases and J lost 9; bases outside the gene matches: 15. The germline V gene encodes CDR1 SGDLS and CDR2 YYNGEE. The CDR3 has 17 residues. In nucleotides, the CDR3 is TGTGCCAGCAGCGTAGAGGAGGGGACTAAACCCCGGGGTGAGCAGTTCTTC. Amino acids: CASSVEEGTKPRGEQFF.

The chain carries TRBV18 and TRBJ1-5, with D maybe TRBD1 (6 bases). The germline V and J ends were trimmed by 5 bases and 5 bases, with 10 bases remaining between them. The V gene's germline CDR1 is KGHSH and CDR2 LQKENI. There are 13 residues in the CDR3. CDR3 residues: CASSARGDQPQHF. In nucleotides, the CDR3 is TGTGCCAGCTCAGCCAGGGGTGATCAGCCCCAGCATTTT. Supplemented by reference TRBV18 and TRBJ1-5, the full variable domain reads NAGVMQNPRHLVRRRGQEARLRCSPMKGHSHVYWYRQLPEEGLKFMVYLQKENIIDESGMPKERFSAEFPKEGPSILRIQQVVRGDSAAYFCASSARGDQPQHFGDGTRLSIL.

DNA of the CDR3: TGTGCCAGCAGCCAAATCGCCTCAACTAATGAAAAACTGTTTTTT. The encoded protein is CASSQIASTNEKLFF. The chain employs TRBV4-2 and TRBJ1-4; unclear D gene. Deletions cut 2 bases from V and 0 bases from J, with 7 bases between. The CDR3 has 15 amino acids. Germline assignment: CDR1 LGHNA and CDR2 YNFKEQ.

This clone was detected once. This rearrangement joins TRBV9 to TRBJ1-5, with a weak D call TRBD1 (6 bases). The CDR3 has 14 amino acids. Germline assignment: CDR1 SGDLS and CDR2 YYNGEE. V was trimmed by 0 bases and J by 3 bases, leaving 7 bases between them. CDR3 DNA: TGTGCCAGCAGCGTAGGACAGGTCAATCAGCCCCAGCATTTT. Amino acids: CASSVGQVNQPQHF.

The chain recombines TRBV7-3 with TRBJ1-2; no reliable D call. The V end was cut by 5 bases, the J end by 0 bases, with 10 bases between. CDR3 length: 14 residues. The V gene's germline CDR1 is SGHTA and CDR2 FQGTGA. The CDR3 DNA sequence: TGTGCCAGCAGCCCCGACGGAGCTAACTATGGCTACACCTTC. Translating gives CASSPDGANYGYTF.

The DNA for the CDR3 is TGCGCCAGCAGTCAAATCGGTGGGGGACCTACAGTTTATAGCAATCAGCCCCAGCATTTT. This translates into CASSQIGGGPTVYSNQPQHF. The chain employs TRBV23-1 and TRBJ1-5, with D tentatively TRBD1 (5 bases). TRBV23-1 falls under the ORF class, with uncertain function. The V gene lost 2 bases and the J gene lost 0 bases, with 23 bases spanning the gap. CDR3 length equals 20 residues.

This chain connects TRBV18 to TRBJ1-1; D possibly corresponds to TRBD1 (6 bases). The CDR3 consists of 14 residues. Per the germline V gene, CDR1 is KGHSH and CDR2 is LQKENI. Trimming took off 5 bases at V and 1 base at J, with 11 bases between the two ends. CDR3 loop: CASSGLQGNTEAFF. Written as DNA, the CDR3 is TGTGCCAGCTCAGGACTACAGGGGAACACTGAAGCTTTCTTT.

The chain recombines TRBV24-1 with TRBJ2-1; the D gene could be TRBD1 or TRBD2 (6 bases each). The CDR3 extends over 16 amino acids. Germline V CDR1 and CDR2: KGHDR, SFDVKD. Between the trimmed V and J ends, which lost 5 bases and 8 bases, there was a span of 21 bases. CDR3 nucleotides: TGTGCCACCAGTGTTTCCGGGGGCAGGTTTGGATATGAGCAGTTCTTC. It encodes CATSVSGGRFGYEQFF.

This clone was detected once. The chain carries TRBV5-8 and TRBJ1-2, with 7 nucleotides matching TRBD1. The ends lost 5 bases at V and 4 bases at J; junction bases unmatched: 5. CDR1 and CDR2 from the germline V gene are SGHTS and YDEGEE. The CDR3 extends over 13 amino acids. CDR3 amino acids: CASSKGTAYGYTF. CDR3 DNA: TGTGCCAGCAGTAAGGGGACAGCCTATGGCTACACCTTC.

The V and J genes are TRBV5-1 and TRBJ2-3; 8 positions agree with TRBD2. J gave up 4 bases and V 4 bases, and 5 bases lay outside the gene matches. The CDR3 loop spans 14 amino acids. CDR1 is SGHRS, CDR2 YFSETQ, per germline. CDR3 protein: CASSLREGSDTQYF. Written as DNA, the CDR3 is TGCGCCAGCAGCCTCCGGGAGGGGTCAGATACGCAGTATTTT.